The 16 T cell receptor beta chains below come from one sample, sequenced in a study of blood T cell repertoires in COVID-19. Only in-frame clones appear in the TCRdb table, and some are missing; sequencing was by immunoSEQ multiplex PCR. The sample includes 250,000 to 300,000 clones, approximately 87% seen only once; the top ten take over 4.5%. Sample: peripheral blood. The receptor set was obtained from a man aged 55 to 70 who had recovered from COVID-19.

The rearrangement uses TRBV9 and TRBJ2-3; 9 nucleotides line up with TRBD2. There are 14 residues in the CDR3. J was trimmed by 5 bases and V by 0 bases; bases with no gene match: 1. Germline assignment: CDR1 SGDLS and CDR2 YYNGEE. The CDR3 nucleotides are TGTGCCAGCAGCGTAGGACTAGCGGAAGATACGCAGTATTTT. Encoded protein: CASSVGLAEDTQYF.

Only one count was recorded for this clone. The rearrangement joins TRBV5-1 to TRBJ2-3; TRBD2 agrees at 7 bases. The J segment lost 6 bases and the V segment lost 6 bases, leaving 19 bases of the junction unmatched. From germline, CDR1 is SGHRS and CDR2 YFSETQ. The CDR3 totals 17 residues. CDR3 sequence (DNA): TGCGCCAGCAAGGGATCCGGGACTACACAATTTCCGGATACGCAGTATTTT. This translates into CASKGSGTTQFPDTQYF.

The CDR3 spells CASSTRTGNTGELFF. DNA of the CDR3: TGTGCCAGCTCAACAAGGACAGGGAACACCGGGGAGCTGTTTTTT. V usage is TRBV18 and J usage is TRBJ2-2; the match to TRBD1 covers 7 bases. Germline CDR1 and CDR2: KGHSH and LQKENI. V was pared by 5 bases and J by 1 base, with 4 bases of the junction left unmatched. The CDR3 totals 15 residues. The full variable domain, in which reference TRBV18 and TRBJ2-2 provide the parts outside the CDR3, is NAGVMQNPRHLVRRRGQEARLRCSPMKGHSHVYWYRQLPEEGLKFMVYLQKENIIDESGMPKERFSAEFPKEGPSILRIQQVVRGDSAAYFCASSTRTGNTGELFFGEGSRLTVL.

The CDR3 region has the DNA TGCGCCAGCAGTGATACAGTCTATGGCTACACCTTC. This translates into CASSDTVYGYTF. V gene TRBV10-1 combines with J gene TRBJ1-2, with D unresolved. Deletions cut 3 bases from V and 4 bases from J, with 6 bases between. Germline V gives CDR1 WNHNN, CDR2 SYGVQD (reference sequence). CDR3 length: 12 amino acids.

The chain recombines TRBV5-5 with TRBJ2-6, with TRBD1 matching 9 bases. Looked up from germline, CDR1 is SGHKS and CDR2 is YYEKEE (reference sequence). V lost 6 bases to trimming and J lost 0 bases; unmatched junction nucleotides: 7. The CDR3 runs 17 residues. CDR3 sequence: CASKSGTGLSGANVLTF. CDR3 bases: TGTGCCAGCAAATCCGGGACAGGGCTCTCTGGGGCCAACGTCCTGACTTTC.

V gene TRBV3-1 (or the pseudogene TRBV3-2) combines with J gene TRBJ2-7; TRBD1 agrees at 8 bases. CDR1 is LGHDT, CDR2 YNNKEL, per germline (reference sequence). The CDR3 has 17 residues. Trimming cost V 4 bases and J 3 bases; bases outside gene matches: 14. CDR3 nucleotide sequence: TGTGCCAGCAGCCTTCGGACAGGGCCAACCCGTGGCTACGAGCAGTACTTC. Protein: CASSLRTGPTRGYEQYF.

DNA of the CDR3: TGTGCCAGCAGTGAACCGGGACAGGGTCTAAGTAATGAAAAACTGTTTTTT. Its protein product is CASSEPGQGLSNEKLFF. V and J are TRBV6-1 and TRBJ1-4; 9 bases fit TRBD1. This CDR3 comprises 17 residues. Trimming at V came to 2 bases and at J to 4 bases, leaving 8 bases not matched to a gene. In germline, CDR1 is MNHNS, CDR2 SASEGT.

The rearrangement links TRBV4-1 to TRBJ1-1; D is possibly TRBD1 (5 bases). The CDR3 runs 16 residues. The V and J ends lost 2 bases and 3 bases respectively, with 16 bases between them. CDR1 and CDR2 from the germline V gene are MGHRA and YSYEKL. Written as DNA, the CDR3 is TGCGCCAGCAGCCAATTCGGAGGGGTTAAGGACACTGAAGCTTTCTTT. Its protein is CASSQFGGVKDTEAFF.

This chain joins TRBV3-1 (or the pseudogene TRBV3-2) and TRBJ2-2, with a weak D call TRBD1 (6 bases). The CDR3 loop spans 14 amino acids. Germline V gene sequence: CDR1 LGHDT, CDR2 YNNKEL (reference sequence). V was clipped by 4 bases and J by 4 bases, with 10 bases between them. The CDR3 DNA reads TGTGCCAGCAGCCTCGGACAGATCACCGGGGAGCTGTTTTTT. This codes for CASSLGQITGELFF.

The sample holds one count of this clone. The chain has TRBV30 and TRBJ2-5; 8 bases are shared with TRBD2. Germline loops: CDR1 GTSNPN, CDR2 SVGIG (reference sequence). CDR3 size: 16 residues. V shed 3 bases and J 2 bases; nucleotides not matched to a gene: 11. CDR3 protein: CAWSTLAGGFQETQYF. CDR3 sequence (DNA): TGTGCCTGGAGCACCTTGGCGGGAGGATTTCAAGAGACCCAGTACTTC.

This CDR3 reads CASSRDRGPANEKLFF. The CDR3 nucleotides are TGTGCCAGTAGTCGGGACAGGGGCCCGGCTAATGAAAAACTGTTTTTT. This chain links TRBV19 with TRBJ1-4; 10 nucleotides line up with TRBD1. V was pared by 5 bases and J by 3 bases, with 6 bases of the junction left unmatched. CDR1 LNHDA and CDR2 SQIVND come from the germline V gene (reference sequence). The CDR3 contains 16 residues.

The chain is built from TRBV6-1 and TRBJ2-5; D tentatively reads TRBD1 or TRBD2 (5 bases each). Germline V gene sequence: CDR1 MNHNS, CDR2 SASEGT. Trimming removed 5 bases from V and 6 bases from J, with 22 bases in between. The CDR3 has 16 amino acids. The CDR3 loop is CASSQGEGPHGKTQYF. CDR3 DNA sequence: TGTGCCAGCAGTCAAGGGGAAGGGCCACACGGGAAGACCCAGTACTTC.

The chain has TRBV11-3 and TRBJ2-2; D not certain. In germline, CDR1 is SGHNT, CDR2 YENEEA. Between the trimmed V and J ends, which lost 6 bases and 2 bases, there was a span of 16 bases. The CDR3 loop spans 16 amino acids. This CDR3 is CASSTGGNVNTGELFF. The CDR3 DNA is TGTGCCAGCAGTACCGGCGGCAACGTCAACACCGGGGAGCTGTTTTTT.

The rearrangement uses TRBV7-9 and TRBJ1-1, with D perhaps TRBD1 (5 bases). Germline lookup yields CDR1 SEHNR and CDR2 FQNEAQ (reference sequence). V shed 0 bases and J shed 1 base, with 9 bases lying between them. The CDR3 extends over 15 amino acids. CDR3 loop: CASSLALGANTEAFF. In nucleotides, the CDR3 is TGTGCCAGCAGCTTAGCGCTAGGGGCGAACACTGAAGCTTTCTTT.

V is TRBV6-1 and J is TRBJ1-3; the D is unclear. The CDR3 length is 15 residues. Trimming cost V 1 base and J 0 bases, with 7 bases left between them. The V gene's germline CDR1 is MNHNS and CDR2 SASEGT. This chain's CDR3 is CASSEGGVSGNTIYF. The CDR3 DNA is TGTGCCAGCAGTGAAGGCGGGGTCTCTGGAAACACCATATATTTT.

The chain couples TRBV11-2 to TRBJ1-1, with 8 bases identical to TRBD1. CDR3 length: 15 residues. Germline V gene sequence: CDR1 SGHAT, CDR2 FQNNGV. Trimming cost V 5 bases and J 0 bases; bases outside gene matches: 5. In DNA, the CDR3 is TGTGCCAGCAGCGGGGGACAGGTTGTGAACACTGAAGCTTTCTTT. It codes for CASSGGQVVNTEAFF.